This T cell receptor (beta chain) originates from a study of blood T cell repertoires in COVID-19. Study-wide background: The origin of the acute and convalescent COVID-19 samples was the United States, Italy and Spain.

The germline CDR1 and CDR2 sequences are LNHDA and SQIVND (reference sequence). The CDR3 contains 12 residues. The V and J ends lost 8 bases and 4 bases respectively, with 11 bases between them. Living in 24 US areas, the participants were between roughly 18 and 89 years of age. Original processing notes: Amplifying reference gene primers gave estimates of nucleated cell counts. Assay used: immunoSEQ multiplex PCR; TCRdb lists only in-frame clones, some missing. V and J calls and clone size are as listed in that table; D and trimming were resolved from the DNA. Of about 200,000 clones in the sample, 89% were seen once.

The V gene is TRBV19, the J gene TRBJ1-1; D unresolved. The source is a woman under 30 who had recovered from COVID-19. Input material: PBMCs or T cells enriched from blood (not recorded which). The CDR3: CASLSAGTEAFF. CDR3 DNA sequence: TGTGCCAGTTTGTCAGCAGGCACTGAAGCTTTCTTT.